This entry concerns a single TCR beta chain. Its antigen is not identified. V was clipped by 5 bases and J by 10 bases, with 14 bases between them. The CDR3 is 11 amino acids. Germline V lookup: CDR1 DFQATT, CDR2 SNEGSKA (reference sequence). This table comes from immunoSEQ multiplex PCR, and its TCRdb copy is limited to in-frame clones, with some not included. The repertoire holds approximately 67,000 clones, with under 90% as singletons. This entry comes from a study of T cell responses to AZD1222 COVID-19 vaccine. Findings of the study overall: In a largely white British group with more females than males, clonal diversity was possibly underestimated.

Sequences were derived from peripheral blood, sampled 28 days after the second AZD1222 dose. This sequence originates from an adult who received the AZD1222 COVID-19 vaccine. The rearrangement joins TRBV20-1 to TRBJ1-2; a weak D match, TRBD1 (6 bases). CDR3 DNA: TGCAGTGCTCAGGACAGCCATCTCTACACCTTC. Translating gives CSAQDSHLYTF.